What follows are 16 T cell receptor beta chains derived from one specimen sequenced in a study of radiotherapy plus CTLA-4 blockade in lung cancer listed by TCRdb under 2018. Library construction relied on the immunoSEQ multiplex PCR assay. TCRdb mirrors the immuneACCESS table, restricted to in-frame sequences. Some clones are absent from its copies; in checked studies, under half trace to an unresolved V gene, and the reason for the others is unknown. Within this sample are approximately 89,000 clones, with about four fifths of them counted one time only. Of the sample, about 14% is held by the ten largest clones. Sequencing was performed on peripheral blood, taken from a patient treated with radiotherapy plus ipilimumab. All receptors derive from a human donor with non-small cell lung cancer that progressed on radiotherapy plus ipilimumab.

CDR3 DNA: TGTGCCAGCAGCTTAGGACAGGGGGTACAAGAGACCCAGTACTTC. Translation gives CASSLGQGVQETQYF. V gene TRBV7-8 combines with J gene TRBJ2-5; 9 positions match TRBD1. CDR1 is SGHVS and CDR2 is FQNEAQ in the germline V gene. The CDR3 runs to 15 residues. V dropped 1 base and J dropped 2; count of bases not matched to a gene: 2. The full variable domain, completed using reference TRBV7-8 and TRBJ2-5, is GAGVSQSPRYKVAKRGQDVALRCDPISGHVSLFWYQQALGQGPEFLTYFQNEAQLDKSGLPSDRFFAERPEGSVSTLKIQRTQQEDSAVYLCASSLGQGVQETQYFGPGTRLLVL.

This chain uses TRBV18 with TRBJ1-5; maybe TRBD1 (6 bases). CDR1 is KGHSH and CDR2 is LQKENI in the germline V gene. V was trimmed by 1 base and J by 0 bases, leaving 7 bases between them. The CDR3 has 15 amino acids. The CDR3 spells CASSPRDTSNQPQHF. Here the CDR3 DNA reads TGTGCCAGCTCACCACGGGACACTAGCAATCAGCCCCAGCATTTT. Full variable domain (rest looked up from reference TRBV18 and TRBJ1-5): NAGVMQNPRHLVRRRGQEARLRCSPMKGHSHVYWYRQLPEEGLKFMVYLQKENIIDESGMPKERFSAEFPKEGPSILRIQQVVRGDSAAYFCASSPRDTSNQPQHFGDGTRLSIL.

V is TRBV18 and J is TRBJ1-1; D unresolved. Per germline, CDR1 KGHSH and CDR2 LQKENI. Trimming shortened V by 3 bases and J by 0 bases, and 5 bases separated the two germline ends. The length of the CDR3 is 13 residues. CDR3 bases: TGTGCCAGCTCACCCGGTCTGAACACTGAAGCTTTCTTT. It is translated as CASSPGLNTEAFF.

The CDR3 is CASRRGAGADTQYF. The CDR3 DNA reads TGTGCCAGCAGAAGGGGGGCGGGGGCAGATACGCAGTATTTT. The chain carries TRBV7-8 and TRBJ2-3; possible D gene TRBD2, 7 bases. The CDR3 contains 14 residues. Trimming removed 6 bases from V and 4 bases from J, with 14 bases in between. CDR1 is SGHVS, CDR2 FQNEAQ, per germline. The entire variable domain, with the rest obtained from reference TRBV7-8 and TRBJ2-3, is as follows: GAGVSQSPRYKVAKRGQDVALRCDPISGHVSLFWYQQALGQGPEFLTYFQNEAQLDKSGLPSDRFFAERPEGSVSTLKIQRTQQEDSAVYLCASRRGAGADTQYFGPGTRLTVL.

The V and J genes are TRBV4-1 and TRBJ2-2; D tentatively fits TRBD1 or TRBD2 (6 bases each). The V end was cut by 4 bases, the J end by 6 bases, with 15 bases between. The CDR3 covers 15 residues. CDR1 and CDR2 (germline): MGHRA, YSYEKL. CDR3 protein: CASSLRGSGAGELFF. The CDR3 DNA reads as TGCGCCAGCAGCCTCAGGGGATCGGGGGCCGGGGAGCTGTTTTTT.

The chain has TRBV7-6 and TRBJ2-3, with 8 bases matching TRBD1. There are 17 residues in the CDR3. Germline V gene lookup returns CDR1 SGHVS and CDR2 FNYEAQ. Trimming took 5 bases from V and 0 from J; bases not matched to a gene: 10. For the CDR3, the DNA is TGTGCCAGCAGCCCCAGACAGGGGATATCTAGCACAGATACGCAGTATTTT. Amino acid sequence: CASSPRQGISSTDTQYF.

The chain has TRBV11-2 and TRBJ2-5; D unclear. This CDR3 is 14 amino acids long. From germline, CDR1 is SGHAT and CDR2 FQNNGV. Trimming cost V 5 bases and J 1 base, with 11 bases left between them. In DNA form, the CDR3 reads TGTGCCAGCAGCCCCTCCTGGGGCCAAGAGACCCAGTACTTC. Translating gives CASSPSWGQETQYF.

The genes are TRBV10-3 and TRBJ2-7, with D perhaps matching TRBD1 or TRBD2 (5 bases each). The CDR3 length is 15 residues. The germline CDR1 and CDR2 sequences are ENHRY and SYGVKD. V gave up 4 bases and J gave up 0 bases, with 13 bases separating them. CDR3 amino acids: CAISGTWGSSYEQYF. The CDR3 DNA reads TGTGCCATCAGTGGAACCTGGGGGAGCTCCTACGAGCAGTACTTC.

The sample holds one count of this clone. The chain employs TRBV19 and TRBJ2-7; 7 bases fit TRBD1. The junction had 9 bases not matched to a gene; V was cut back by 7 bases and J by 3 bases. Germline CDR1 reads LNHDA; CDR2 reads SQIVND (reference sequence). This CDR3 spans 14 amino acids. CDR3 amino acids: CASKPTGEHYEQYF. DNA for the CDR3: TGTGCCAGTAAACCCACAGGGGAACACTACGAGCAGTACTTC.

V usage is TRBV29-1 and J usage is TRBJ1-1; D is perhaps TRBD1 (6 bases). The CDR3 loop spans 13 amino acids. Looked up from germline, CDR1 is SQVTM and CDR2 is ANQGSEA. Between the trimmed V and J ends, which lost 5 bases and 11 bases, there was a span of 21 bases. The CDR3 spells CSVPVLGGPQAFF. The CDR3 bases are TGCAGCGTTCCGGTTCTGGGGGGGCCGCAGGCTTTCTTT.

This clone was observed a few times. The gene calls are TRBV6-6 and TRBJ1-2; 8 bases align to TRBD1. Germline assignment: CDR1 MNHNY and CDR2 SVGAGI (reference sequence). With 7 bases clipped from V and 6 bases from J, the junction kept 4 bases outside the gene matches. This CDR3 is 12 amino acids long. Here the CDR3 DNA reads TGTGCCAGCATGGACAGGGAGAATGGCTACACCTTC. It codes for CASMDRENGYTF.

This chain connects TRBV10-3 to TRBJ2-7; 8 bases are shared with TRBD2. CDR3 length: 12 residues. V trimming: 11 bases; J trimming: 4 bases; junction bases outside the gene matches: 7. Germline CDR1 and CDR2: ENHRY and SYGVKD. CDR3 DNA sequence: TGTGCCTCTTTGGCGGGAGGTTACGAGCAGTACTTC. It yields the protein CASLAGGYEQYF.

The chain has TRBV27 and TRBJ2-7; D might be TRBD2 (6 bases). The V end lost 0 bases, the J end lost 1 base, and 13 bases lay between the germline ends. The germline V gene has CDR1 MNHEY and CDR2 SMNVEV (reference sequence). The CDR3 contains 16 residues. The CDR3, as DNA: TGTGCCAGCAGTTTATCGGGGGGTGGGTTTTCCTACGAGCAGTACTTC. Protein: CASSLSGGGFSYEQYF.

The chain carries TRBV7-9 and TRBJ1-5; no clear D gene. Germline values: CDR1 SEHNR, CDR2 FQNEAQ (reference sequence). The CDR3 length is 14 residues. V was trimmed by 1 base and J by 7 bases, leaving 11 bases between them. This chain's CDR3 is CASSLDQSGQPQHF. In nucleotides, the CDR3 is TGTGCCAGCAGCTTAGATCAGTCTGGGCAGCCCCAGCATTTT.

The gene calls are TRBV7-6 and TRBJ1-3; D is ambiguous. The CDR3 runs to 12 residues. Trimming removed 6 bases at V and 0 bases at J, with 3 bases between. Germline values: CDR1 SGHVS, CDR2 FNYEAQ. For the CDR3, the DNA is TGTGCCAGCAGAAACTCTGGAAACACCATATATTTT. It codes for CASRNSGNTIYF.

This chain uses TRBV7-6 with TRBJ2-1; 8 bases fit TRBD2. CDR3 length: 15 amino acids. Germline trimming cut 0 bases from V and 3 bases from J; bases unmatched to any gene: 1. Germline-derived CDR1 and CDR2 are SGHVS and FNYEAQ. Written as DNA, the CDR3 is TGTGCCAGCAGCTTAGCAGCGGGAGTCTACAATGAGCAGTTCTTC. It specifies CASSLAAGVYNEQFF.